This T cell receptor (beta chain) originates from a study of control samples from healthy donors and cancer patients. The trim removed 3 bases at V and 13 bases at J, leaving 6 bases unmatched. In germline, CDR1 is KGHSH, CDR2 LQKENI. The length of the CDR3 is 13 residues. The method was immunoSEQ multiplex PCR; TCRdb's version includes in-frame clones alone and lacks a portion of them. The sample carries under 450,000 clones, about 93% recorded once. This sequence was found in a man between 35 and 55 years old with head and neck cancer. The chain recombines TRBV18 with TRBJ2-5; 12 nucleotides match TRBD1. The specimen was PBMCs. CDR3 protein: CASSPQGQGALYF. The DNA of the CDR3 is TGTGCCAGCTCACCCCAGGGACAGGGGGCCTTGTACTTC.